The 21 T cell receptor beta chains below come from one sample, sequenced in a study of blood T cell repertoires in COVID-19. Measured with immunoSEQ multiplex PCR; TCRdb has only the in-frame clones, and not every one. The data show some 210,000 clones, about 88% seen once. The specimen was peripheral blood. The source is a woman in her forties with acute or convalescent COVID-19.

This chain links TRBV12-3 or TRBV12-4 with TRBJ1-4, with unresolved D. V shed 8 bases and J shed 5 bases, with 9 bases lying between them. The CDR3 length is 12 residues. The CDR3 DNA follows: TGTGCCAGCGGCAGGCTGAATGAAAAACTGTTTTTT. It yields the protein CASGRLNEKLFF.

J is TRBJ1-1 and V is TRBV18, with D perhaps TRBD1 (5 bases). Germline V gene lookup returns CDR1 KGHSH and CDR2 LQKENI. The CDR3 loop spans 15 amino acids. Trimming cost V 2 bases and J 3 bases, with 13 bases left between them. CDR3 residues: CASSPFGGEYTEAFF. Written as DNA, the CDR3 is TGTGCCAGCTCACCATTCGGGGGAGAATACACTGAAGCTTTCTTT.

This clone was seen just once. The V and J genes are TRBV7-9 and TRBJ2-3; D gene unclear. Trimming left V 3 bases short and J 5 bases short, with 6 bases between. The germline V gene has CDR1 SEHNR and CDR2 FQNEAQ (reference sequence). The CDR3 consists of 12 residues. The CDR3 spells CASSLARDTQYF. For the CDR3, the DNA is TGTGCCAGCAGCTTGGCCAGAGATACGCAGTATTTT. The variable domain in full, completed from reference TRBV7-9 and TRBJ2-3, reads DTGVSQNPRHKITKRGQNVTFRCDPISEHNRLYWYRQTLGQGPEFLTYFQNEAQLEKSRLLSDRFSAERPKGSFSTLEIQRTEQGDSAMYLCASSLARDTQYFGPGTRLTVL.

The chain combines TRBV7-8 with TRBJ2-5; 12 bases match TRBD2. The CDR3 totals 16 residues. CDR1 is SGHVS, CDR2 FQNEAQ, per germline. J was trimmed by 1 base and V by 6 bases; bases with no gene match: 6. The CDR3 sequence: CASRAGTSGFQETQYF. As DNA, the CDR3 is TGTGCCAGCAGGGCCGGGACTAGCGGGTTCCAAGAGACCCAGTACTTC. Looking up the rest from reference TRBV7-8 and TRBJ2-5 gives the full variable domain: GAGVSQSPRYKVAKRGQDVALRCDPISGHVSLFWYQQALGQGPEFLTYFQNEAQLDKSGLPSDRFFAERPEGSVSTLKIQRTQQEDSAVYLCASRAGTSGFQETQYFGPGTRLLVL.

V and J are TRBV3-1 (or the pseudogene TRBV3-2) and TRBJ1-4; D might be TRBD1 (5 bases). The CDR3 runs to 12 residues. Deletions cut 1 base from V and 12 bases from J, with 9 bases between. The V gene's germline CDR1 is LGHDT and CDR2 YNNKEL (reference sequence). CDR3 coding DNA: TGTGCCAGCAGCCAAGGGGGCAGGGAACTGTTTTTT. Translated, it gives CASSQGGRELFF.

The V and J genes are TRBV6-6 and TRBJ2-3; TRBD2 matches 13 bases. The germline V gene has CDR1 MNHNY and CDR2 SVGAGI (reference sequence). The CDR3 spans 15 residues. The J segment lost 2 bases and the V segment lost 6 bases, leaving 2 bases of the junction unmatched. The CDR3, as DNA: TGTGCCAGCAGGACTAGCGGGGGGTTCACAGATACGCAGTATTTT. Translating gives CASRTSGGFTDTQYF.

CDR3 in amino acids: CAWSVRGGTIYF. The DNA for the CDR3 is TGTGCCTGGAGTGTAAGGGGGGGCACCATATATTTT. This chain joins TRBV30 and TRBJ1-3; D is perhaps TRBD1 (6 bases). Germline V gene lookup returns CDR1 GTSNPN and CDR2 SVGIG (reference sequence). With 0 bases removed from V and 9 bases from J, the gap between germline ends came to 9 bases. There are 12 residues in the CDR3.

This chain connects TRBV27 to TRBJ1-2; D ambiguous. Germline V gene data show CDR1 as MNHEY and CDR2 as SMNVEV (reference sequence). V lost 2 bases to trimming and J lost 6 bases, with 10 bases between them. The length of the CDR3 is 13 residues. The CDR3 loop reads CASSLVPGDGYTF. CDR3 coding DNA: TGTGCCAGCAGTTTAGTCCCCGGAGATGGCTACACCTTC.

The chain uses TRBV7-2 and TRBJ2-1; 9 bases map to TRBD2. The CDR3 is made up of 16 amino acids. Unmatched junction bases numbered 12, after V lost 5 bases and J lost 7 bases. Germline loops: CDR1 SGHTA, CDR2 FQGNSA. CDR3 region: CASSPGWRGGLNEQFF. For the CDR3, the DNA is TGTGCCAGCAGCCCGGGTTGGCGGGGGGGATTAAATGAGCAGTTCTTC.

The chain recombines TRBV29-1 with TRBJ2-5; 7 nucleotides align to TRBD2. This CDR3 spans 14 amino acids. Per the germline V gene, CDR1 is SQVTM and CDR2 is ANQGSEA. V was pared by 3 bases and J by 5 bases, with 9 bases of the junction left unmatched. The CDR3 nucleotides are TGCAGCGTTGATGGGCAGGTGGGAGGGGAGACCCAGTACTTC. Amino acids: CSVDGQVGGETQYF.

V gene TRBV7-9 combines with J gene TRBJ2-3; 8 positions agree with TRBD1. The V gene's germline CDR1 is SEHNR and CDR2 FQNEAQ (reference sequence). The CDR3 consists of 15 residues. Trimming cost V 5 bases and J 4 bases; bases outside gene matches: 8. CDR3 nucleotides: TGTGCCAGCAGCCCGGGACAGGCCCCACCAGATACGCAGTATTTT. Protein product: CASSPGQAPPDTQYF. The whole variable domain, filled in from reference TRBV7-9 and TRBJ2-3, reads DTGVSQNPRHKITKRGQNVTFRCDPISEHNRLYWYRQTLGQGPEFLTYFQNEAQLEKSRLLSDRFSAERPKGSFSTLEIQRTEQGDSAMYLCASSPGQAPPDTQYFGPGTRLTVL.

The gene calls are TRBV7-2 and TRBJ1-5; TRBD1 is a possible D gene (6 bases). Germline V gives CDR1 SGHTA, CDR2 FQGNSA. The CDR3 covers 16 residues. The germline V and J ends were trimmed by 1 base and 5 bases, with 15 bases remaining between them. CDR3: CASSLGTGMRDQPQHF. Written as DNA, the CDR3 is TGTGCCAGCAGCTTAGGTACAGGGATGAGGGATCAGCCCCAGCATTTT.

The chain is built from TRBV29-1 and TRBJ1-1, with D unclear. CDR3 length: 13 residues. Trimming took off 1 base at V and 2 bases at J, with 8 bases between the two ends. The germline V gene encodes CDR1 SQVTM and CDR2 ANQGSEA. Written as DNA, the CDR3 is TGCAGCGTTGAAGGGGCTACTAACACTGAAGCTTTCTTT. It translates to CSVEGATNTEAFF.

This clone occurred once. The V and J genes are TRBV3-1 (or the pseudogene TRBV3-2) and TRBJ2-4; D is possibly TRBD1 (6 bases). V was shortened by 2 bases and J by 2 bases, with 10 bases between the two germline ends. The CDR3 totals 15 residues. Germline CDR1 reads LGHDT; CDR2 reads YNNKEL (reference sequence). The CDR3 DNA reads as TGTGCCAGCAGCCAAAAGACAGGTACCAAAAACATTCAGTACTTC. Protein product: CASSQKTGTKNIQYF.

The chain uses TRBV5-1 and TRBJ1-5; no clear D. CDR3 length equals 13 residues. Trimming left V 3 bases short and J 6 bases short, with 10 bases between. CDR1 and CDR2 (germline): SGHRS, YFSETQ. CDR3 region: CASSSVVGQPQHF. The CDR3 DNA sequence: TGCGCCAGCAGCTCGGTTGTTGGTCAGCCCCAGCATTTT.

The V gene is TRBV2, the J gene TRBJ1-3; D is unclear. Between the trimmed V and J ends, which lost 0 bases and 4 bases, there was a span of 10 bases. CDR1 is SNHLY, CDR2 FYNNEI, per germline. The CDR3 spans 15 residues. In nucleotides, the CDR3 is TGTGCCAGCAGTGAAGCGGCGGGGTCAGGAAACACCATATATTTT. Amino acid sequence: CASSEAAGSGNTIYF.

J is TRBJ1-2 and V is TRBV2, with 7 bases aligning to TRBD1. The CDR3 consists of 15 residues. The germline V gene encodes CDR1 SNHLY and CDR2 FYNNEI. V trimming: 4 bases; J trimming: 1 base; junction bases outside the gene matches: 6. The CDR3 reads CASSGGQALNYGYTF. CDR3 nucleotides: TGTGCCAGCAGTGGAGGACAGGCCCTTAACTATGGCTACACCTTC.

This clone was picked up many times. V and J are TRBV19 and TRBJ1-2, with D maybe TRBD1 (5 bases). The germline V gene encodes CDR1 LNHDA and CDR2 SQIVND (reference sequence). V gave up 0 bases and J gave up 4 bases, with 15 bases separating them. The CDR3 sequence is 16 residues long. CDR3 DNA sequence: TGTGCCAGTAGTATAGATGCCAGGACATTCGGCTATGGCTACACCTTC. Translated, it gives CASSIDARTFGYGYTF.

The chain has TRBV5-1 and TRBJ2-2; 8 nucleotides align to TRBD1. CDR1 and CDR2 from the germline V gene are SGHRS and YFSETQ. The CDR3 consists of 15 residues. The ends lost 3 bases at V and 1 base at J; junction bases unmatched: 2. CDR3 DNA: TGCGCCAGCAGCTACGGGACAGGGAACACCGGGGAGCTGTTTTTT. Protein product: CASSYGTGNTGELFF. The complete variable domain, with remaining parts taken from reference TRBV5-1 and TRBJ2-2, reads KAGVTQTPRYLIKTRGQQVTLSCSPISGHRSVSWYQQTPGQGLQFLFEYFSETQRNKGNFPGRFSGRQFSNSRSEMNVSTLELGDSALYLCASSYGTGNTGELFFGEGSRLTVL.

The chain is built from TRBV27 and TRBJ1-2; no clear D. The germline V gene encodes CDR1 MNHEY and CDR2 SMNVEV (reference sequence). This CDR3 contains 15 residues. The germline V and J ends were trimmed by 3 bases and 4 bases, with 15 bases remaining between them. CDR3: CASSFERGGPYGYTF. As DNA, the CDR3 is TGTGCCAGCAGTTTTGAGAGAGGAGGCCCCTATGGCTACACCTTC.

This chain joins TRBV3-1 (or the pseudogene TRBV3-2) and TRBJ1-2; 7 nucleotides align to TRBD1. CDR1 LGHDT and CDR2 YNNKEL come from the germline V gene (reference sequence). This CDR3 region has 16 residues. Trimming cost V 0 bases and J 8 bases; bases outside gene matches: 12. The DNA of the CDR3 is TGTGCCAGCAGCCAAGAACGAATAAAGGGGGCTGGCGGCTACACCTTC. Its protein product is CASSQERIKGAGGYTF.